These 25 T cell receptor beta chains originate from one sample sequenced in a study of blood T cell repertoires in COVID-19. Produced via immunoSEQ multiplex PCR; TCRdb's table is partial and in-frame only. The sample includes 250,000 or so clones, over 75% of them seen just once. Sample: PBMCs or T cells enriched from blood (not recorded which). Receptors were obtained from a woman aged 25 to 39 who had been exposed to COVID-19.

The rearrangement joins TRBV15 to TRBJ1-1; D gene uncertain. The CDR3 length is 13 residues. Looked up from germline, CDR1 is LNHNV and CDR2 is YYDKDF (reference sequence). Trimming removed 4 bases at V and 7 bases at J, with 13 bases between. The CDR3 nucleotides are TGTGCCACCAGCACAACGGACCGGGATGAAGCTTTCTTT. Translation: CATSTTDRDEAFF.

This clone occurred a few times. This chain's CDR3 is CASSGTLGRMGGYTF. The CDR3 bases are TGTGCCAGCAGCGGGACACTGGGACGTATGGGTGGCTACACCTTC. V and J are TRBV5-6 and TRBJ1-2; D may be TRBD1 (6 bases). Germline V gives CDR1 SGHDT, CDR2 YYEEEE. Trimming cost V 4 bases and J 7 bases, with 20 bases left between them. The CDR3 extends over 15 amino acids.

The chain joins TRBV11-3 to TRBJ2-1; TRBD1 might be the D (5 bases). There are 13 residues in the CDR3. V was cut by 5 bases and J by 4 bases, with 9 bases left in between. CDR1 and CDR2 from the germline V gene are SGHNT and YENEEA. The DNA of the CDR3 is TGTGCCAGCAGCCCCGACAGTTACAATGAGCAGTTCTTC. This codes for CASSPDSYNEQFF.

The chain carries TRBV5-1 and TRBJ2-5; D is perhaps TRBD1 (5 bases). Germline CDR1 SGHRS, CDR2 YFSETQ. Trimming removed 4 bases from V and 6 bases from J, with 22 bases in between. This CDR3 is 16 amino acids long. CDR3 protein: CASSQDEYWAGKTQYF. The DNA for the CDR3 is TGCGCCAGCAGCCAGGACGAATACTGGGCAGGGAAGACCCAGTACTTC. The full variable domain, rest sourced from reference TRBV5-1 and TRBJ2-5, is KAGVTQTPRYLIKTRGQQVTLSCSPISGHRSVSWYQQTPGQGLQFLFEYFSETQRNKGNFPGRFSGRQFSNSRSEMNVSTLELGDSALYLCASSQDEYWAGKTQYFGPGTRLLVL.

The gene calls are TRBV7-2 and TRBJ2-7; D not certain. CDR1 is SGHTA, CDR2 FQGNSA, per germline. V gave up 0 bases and J gave up 0 bases, with 12 bases separating them. This CDR3 comprises 16 residues. Written as DNA, the CDR3 is TGTGCCAGCAGCTTAGCGGTTTTGTTTAGCTCCTACGAGCAGTACTTC. Translation: CASSLAVLFSSYEQYF.

The chain uses TRBV27 and TRBJ2-3; 11 nucleotides align to TRBD2. The CDR3 runs to 16 residues. The germline V gene encodes CDR1 MNHEY and CDR2 SMNVEV (reference sequence). The junction had 6 bases not matched to a gene; V was cut back by 1 base and J by 6 bases. CDR3 protein: CASSLLASGRTDTQYF. In DNA, the CDR3 is TGTGCCAGCAGTTTATTGGCTAGCGGGAGGACGGATACGCAGTATTTT.

The rearrangement uses TRBV19 and TRBJ1-1; D gene unclear. Germline V gene sequence: CDR1 LNHDA, CDR2 SQIVND (reference sequence). This CDR3 has 14 amino acids. V was cut by 5 bases and J by 4 bases, with 14 bases left in between. CDR3 sequence: CASSFLAGGTEAFF. The DNA for the CDR3 is TGTGCCAGTAGTTTTCTCGCAGGAGGCACTGAAGCTTTCTTT.

The rearrangement uses TRBV2 and TRBJ2-5; D is unclear. The germline V gene has CDR1 SNHLY and CDR2 FYNNEI. The CDR3 has 13 amino acids. V lost 5 bases to trimming and J lost 3 bases, with 10 bases between them. The CDR3 coding sequence is TGTGCCAGCAGTCGTGACACTGAAGAGACCCAGTACTTC. It codes for CASSRDTEETQYF.

The V gene is TRBV19, the J gene TRBJ2-1; TRBD1 matches 7 bases. Germline V gene sequence: CDR1 LNHDA, CDR2 SQIVND (reference sequence). J gave up 4 bases and V 6 bases, and 12 bases lay outside the gene matches. This CDR3 is 16 amino acids long. The CDR3 spells CASRVVGTAKYNEQFF. DNA for the CDR3: TGTGCCAGTAGAGTCGTCGGGACAGCTAAATACAATGAGCAGTTCTTC.

The genes are TRBV5-1 and TRBJ2-4; 13 bases map to TRBD2. The CDR3 has 15 residues. The germline V gene has CDR1 SGHRS and CDR2 YFSETQ. V lost 2 bases and J lost 7; bases outside the gene matches: 3. Here the CDR3 reads CASSLGLAGENIQYF. The CDR3 nucleotides read TGCGCCAGCAGCTTAGGACTAGCGGGAGAGAACATTCAGTACTTC.

The chain combines TRBV9 with TRBJ2-1; possible D gene TRBD2, 6 bases. V shed 4 bases and J shed 4 bases, with 18 bases lying between them. The CDR3 sequence is 16 residues long. Germline CDR1 SGDLS, CDR2 YYNGEE. In DNA, the CDR3 is TGTGCCAGCAGCCCGACCGGAGGGGCGCCTTACAATGAGCAGTTCTTC. Translated: CASSPTGGAPYNEQFF.

The chain couples TRBV2 to TRBJ1-4; D is possibly TRBD1 (6 bases). Germline CDR1 SNHLY, CDR2 FYNNEI. The CDR3 runs 13 residues. With 6 bases removed from V and 4 bases from J, the gap between germline ends came to 9 bases. The CDR3 nucleotides read TGTGCCAGCAGCAGGGGTTTTAATGAAAAACTGTTTTTT. Translated, it gives CASSRGFNEKLFF.

The sample holds one count of this clone. The J gene is TRBJ1-5, the V gene TRBV2, with TRBD1 matching 7 bases. J lost 2 bases, V lost 3 bases, and 7 bases had no gene match. Germline V gene data show CDR1 as SNHLY and CDR2 as FYNNEI. There are 16 residues in the CDR3. The CDR3 sequence: CASSEGWQGGNQPQHF. The CDR3 region has the DNA TGTGCCAGCAGTGAGGGTTGGCAGGGGGGCAATCAGCCCCAGCATTTT.

The genes are TRBV6-5 and TRBJ1-1, with a possible D match to TRBD1 (5 bases). Trimming removed 6 bases at V and 1 base at J, with 12 bases between. Germline V gene lookup returns CDR1 MNHEY and CDR2 SVGAGI. This CDR3 spans 14 amino acids. The DNA for the CDR3 is TGTGCCAGCAGGCCGCCGGGGGGGAACACTGAAGCTTTCTTT. Its translation is CASRPPGGNTEAFF.

The V gene is TRBV19, the J gene TRBJ1-5; no definite D call. V lost 5 bases to trimming and J lost 4 bases, with 9 bases between them. Germline CDR1 and CDR2: LNHDA and SQIVND (reference sequence). There are 13 residues in the CDR3. The CDR3 DNA follows: TGTGCCAGTAGTGACACCCCTAATCAGCCCCAGCATTTT. Protein: CASSDTPNQPQHF.

The rearrangement joins TRBV2 to TRBJ1-5; 9 bases map to TRBD1. J lost 5 bases, V lost 4 bases, and 3 bases had no gene match. This CDR3 is built from 14 residues. The germline gives CDR1 SNHLY, CDR2 FYNNEI. The CDR3 DNA sequence: TGTGCCAGCAGTGCTGACAGGGGGGATCAGCCCCAGCATTTT. This translates into CASSADRGDQPQHF. Looking up the rest from reference TRBV2 and TRBJ1-5 gives the full variable domain: EPEVTQTPSHQVTQMGQEVILRCVPISNHLYFYWYRQILGQKVEFLVSFYNNEISEKSEIFDDQFSVERPDGSNFTLKIRSTKLEDSAMYFCASSADRGDQPQHFGDGTRLSIL.

Here the CDR3 reads CATKGGRGSGNTIYF. The DNA for the CDR3 is TGTGCCACCAAAGGGGGAAGGGGCTCTGGAAACACCATATATTTT. The chain is built from TRBV4-2 and TRBJ1-3, with D possibly matching TRBD1 (6 bases). The V gene's germline CDR1 is LGHNA and CDR2 YNFKEQ. The CDR3 is made up of 15 amino acids. The V end lost 10 bases, the J end lost 0 bases, and 16 bases lay between the germline ends.

Here the CDR3 reads CASSFLPTGKNSPLHF. The DNA for the CDR3 is TGTGCCAGCAGTTTTCTTCCGACAGGGAAGAATTCACCCCTCCACTTT. V usage is TRBV6-5 and J usage is TRBJ1-6, with 7 bases lining up with TRBD1. J gave up 7 bases and V 4 bases, and 10 bases lay outside the gene matches. CDR3 size: 16 residues. In germline, CDR1 is MNHEY, CDR2 SVGAGI.

The chain has TRBV11-3 and TRBJ2-7; 8 positions agree with TRBD2. J lost 3 bases, V lost 1 base, and 5 bases had no gene match. The CDR3 runs to 15 residues. Germline V lookup: CDR1 SGHNT, CDR2 YENEEA. The chain's CDR3 is CASSLGGGRNYEQYF. The CDR3 DNA is TGTGCCAGCAGCTTAGGAGGCGGGAGGAACTACGAGCAGTACTTC.

The chain recombines TRBV6-5 with TRBJ1-1, with D perhaps matching TRBD1 (6 bases). The germline gives CDR1 MNHEY, CDR2 SVGAGI. The CDR3 has 15 residues. V was shortened by 0 bases and J by 6 bases, with 14 bases between the two germline ends. The CDR3 protein is CASSYSGTRTAEAFF. CDR3 DNA sequence: TGTGCCAGCAGTTACTCTGGGACAAGGACCGCTGAAGCTTTCTTT.

This clone was picked up one time. The genes are TRBV2 and TRBJ2-5; D remains ambiguous. Deletions cut 2 bases from V and 7 bases from J, with 5 bases between. CDR1 and CDR2 (germline): SNHLY, FYNNEI. There are 11 residues in the CDR3. The DNA for the CDR3 is TGTGCCAGCAGTGAATATAGGACCCAGTACTTC. It translates to CASSEYRTQYF.

The V and J genes are TRBV6-5 and TRBJ2-7, with D possibly matching TRBD2 (5 bases). CDR3 length equals 14 residues. The germline gives CDR1 MNHEY, CDR2 SVGAGI. V lost 2 bases to trimming and J lost 0 bases, with 8 bases between them. The CDR3 DNA is TGTGCCAGCAGTTACGAGGGTAGCTCCTACGAGCAGTACTTC. The encoded protein is CASSYEGSSYEQYF.

The chain is built from TRBV28 and TRBJ2-4, with 11 bases matching TRBD1. The trim removed 5 bases at V and 5 bases at J, leaving 11 bases unmatched. Germline-derived CDR1 and CDR2 are MDHEN and SYDVKM. The length of the CDR3 is 17 residues. CDR3 region: CASSQPPGQGAENIQYF. The CDR3 bases are TGTGCCAGCAGTCAACCCCCAGGACAGGGGGCCGAAAACATTCAGTACTTC. The whole variable domain, filled in from reference TRBV28 and TRBJ2-4, reads DVKVTQSSRYLVKRTGEKVFLECVQDMDHENMFWYRQDPGLGLRLIYFSYDVKMKEKGDIPEGYSVSREKKERFSLILESASTNQTSMYLCASSQPPGQGAENIQYFGAGTRLSVL.

This chain uses TRBV7-9 with TRBJ1-4; a possible D gene is TRBD1 (5 bases). Germline loops: CDR1 SEHNR, CDR2 FQNEAQ (reference sequence). This CDR3 is 15 amino acids long. The V end was cut by 2 bases, the J end by 4 bases, with 11 bases between. The CDR3 DNA is TGTGCCAGCAGCTTAAAGGGGTGGGATAATGAAAAACTGTTTTTT. It specifies CASSLKGWDNEKLFF.

The J gene is TRBJ2-3, the V gene TRBV12-5, with D perhaps matching TRBD2 (5 bases). Germline loops: CDR1 LGHNT, CDR2 FRNRAP. This CDR3 is 15 amino acids long. V lost 3 bases, J lost 0 bases, and 10 bases lay in between. CDR3 bases: TGTGCTAGTGGTTTTATTCGGGGTAGCACAGATACGCAGTATTTT. Its protein product is CASGFIRGSTDTQYF. Full variable domain (remainder filled in from reference TRBV12-5 and TRBJ2-3): DARVTQTPRHKVTEMGQEVTMRCQPILGHNTVFWYRQTMMQGLELLAYFRNRAPLDDSGMPKDRFSAEMPDATLATLKIQPSEPRDSAVYFCASGFIRGSTDTQYFGPGTRLTVL.